One sample yielded the 17 T cell receptor beta chains listed below, sequenced in a study of persistence of HIV-infected CD4 T cells. The immunoSEQ assay was version 4, run in survey mode. Generated by immunoSEQ multiplex PCR, the TCRdb table keeps only in-frame clones and is missing some. The data hold around 35,000 clones, with 75% to 90% observed a single time. Stimulation used about 9.2 ug/mL lysate from CMV-infected fibroblasts. CD40L/CD69 double-negative CD45RO-high memory CD4+ T cells were collected. For these receptors, no antigen is known. The sequenced sample was CD4+ T cells sorted from PBMCs after roughly 18-hour stimulation, obtained from a patient who received antiretroviral therapy. These receptors came from an adult man with HIV who was CMV-seropositive.

J is TRBJ1-2 and V is TRBV28; 10 nucleotides align to TRBD1. J lost 4 bases, V lost 5 bases, and 10 bases had no gene match. CDR1 and CDR2 from the germline V gene are MDHEN and SYDVKM. The CDR3 consists of 16 residues. CDR3 DNA: TGTGCCAGCAGTGGCCCCGGACAGGGGGATTTCTATGGCTACACCTTC. Translating gives CASSGPGQGDFYGYTF.

This clone was observed a handful of times. This sequence joins TRBV2 and TRBJ1-6, with TRBD1 as a possible D gene (5 bases). Trimming pared 2 bases from V and 7 bases from J, leaving 15 bases between. This CDR3 has 16 amino acids. The V gene's germline CDR1 is SNHLY and CDR2 FYNNEI. For the CDR3, the DNA is TGTGCCAGCAGTGAAAGAAGGATGGGGGTGAATTCACCCCTCCACTTT. Its translation is CASSERRMGVNSPLHF.

The chain employs TRBV24-1 and TRBJ2-7; perhaps TRBD2 as D (5 bases). The CDR3 consists of 13 residues. Per the germline V gene, CDR1 is KGHDR and CDR2 is SFDVKD. V lost 12 bases, J lost 6 bases, and 20 bases lay in between. This CDR3 reads CAVSQSVAGEQYF. For the CDR3, the DNA is TGTGCCGTAAGCCAGTCGGTCGCGGGCGAGCAGTACTTC.

The V call is TRBV6-5, the J call TRBJ2-5, with 7 positions matching TRBD1. CDR1 MNHEY and CDR2 SVGAGI come from the germline V gene. The CDR3 runs 13 residues. The V and J ends lost 8 bases and 1 base, in that order; junction bases with no gene match: 4. CDR3 coding DNA: TGTGCCAGCGCTACAGGGGTCCAAGAGACCCAGTACTTC. Encoded protein: CASATGVQETQYF.

J is TRBJ1-1 and V is TRBV15; tentatively, D is TRBD1 (5 bases). The CDR3 runs 15 residues. In germline, CDR1 is LNHNV, CDR2 YYDKDF (reference sequence). V was cut by 0 bases and J by 3 bases, with 11 bases left in between. Written as DNA, the CDR3 is TGTGCCACCAGCAGAGATCCAGGGAGGGACACTGAAGCTTTCTTT. It translates to CATSRDPGRDTEAFF. Variable domain in full (rest from reference TRBV15 and TRBJ1-1): DAMVIQNPRYQVTQFGKPVTLSCSQTLNHNVMYWYQQKSSQAPKLLFHYYDKDFNNEADTPDNFQSRRPNTSFCFLDIRSPGLGDTAMYLCATSRDPGRDTEAFFGQGTRLTVV.

The chain couples TRBV28 to TRBJ2-7; D is possibly TRBD1 (7 bases). This CDR3 region has 15 residues. Germline assignment: CDR1 MDHEN and CDR2 SYDVKM. With 3 bases removed from V and 6 bases from J, the gap between germline ends came to 18 bases. The CDR3 region is CASSFGGTEKLEQYF. CDR3 DNA sequence: TGTGCCAGCAGTTTTGGGGGGACAGAAAAACTCGAGCAGTACTTC.

The chain combines TRBV19 with TRBJ2-3; perhaps TRBD1 as D (5 bases). V was cut by 4 bases and J by 7 bases, with 9 bases left in between. This CDR3 has 12 residues. CDR1 LNHDA and CDR2 SQIVND come from the germline V gene (reference sequence). CDR3 coding DNA: TGTGCCAGTAGTACGGACACGAATACGCAGTATTTT. Translation gives CASSTDTNTQYF.

The chain uses TRBV27 and TRBJ2-1; D remains ambiguous. The CDR3 sequence is 17 residues long. Looked up from germline, CDR1 is MNHEY and CDR2 is SMNVEV (reference sequence). Trimming left V 2 bases short and J 7 bases short, with 21 bases between. This chain's CDR3 is CASSLPYGVGFGNEQFF. In DNA, the CDR3 is TGTGCCAGCAGTTTACCCTATGGGGTAGGGTTTGGGAATGAGCAGTTCTTC.

The chain recombines TRBV6-6 with TRBJ2-1; 14 bases are shared with TRBD2. Germline V lookup: CDR1 MNHNY, CDR2 SVGAGI (reference sequence). Trimming cost V 5 bases and J 8 bases; bases outside gene matches: 5. The CDR3 runs 15 residues. The CDR3 reads CASSMTSGGAYEQFF. Here the CDR3 DNA reads TGTGCCAGCAGTATGACTAGCGGGGGGGCCTATGAGCAGTTCTTC.

The chain joins TRBV3-1 (or the pseudogene TRBV3-2) to TRBJ2-1; 7 bases map to TRBD2. The CDR3 sequence is 15 residues long. Germline V CDR1 and CDR2: LGHDT, YNNKEL (reference sequence). V gave up 4 bases and J gave up 6 bases; unmatched junction bases: 9. CDR3 region: CASSPVGGLSNEQFF. CDR3 DNA sequence: TGTGCCAGCAGCCCCGTGGGGGGGTTGAGCAATGAGCAGTTCTTC.

This chain uses TRBV5-1 with TRBJ1-4; no clear D gene. The CDR3 runs to 15 residues. Trimming stripped 4 bases from V and 1 base from J, with 11 bases between. Per germline, CDR1 SGHRS and CDR2 YFSETQ. The CDR3 bases are TGCGCCAGCAGCAGCTTGGGGAGAACTAATGAAAAACTGTTTTTT. This translates into CASSSLGRTNEKLFF. Filled out from reference TRBV5-1 and TRBJ1-4, the complete variable domain reads KAGVTQTPRYLIKTRGQQVTLSCSPISGHRSVSWYQQTPGQGLQFLFEYFSETQRNKGNFPGRFSGRQFSNSRSEMNVSTLELGDSALYLCASSSLGRTNEKLFFGSGTQLSVL.

The chain recombines TRBV15 with TRBJ1-1, with D perhaps matching TRBD1 (5 bases). V dropped 3 bases and J dropped 1 base, with 18 bases sitting between them. Germline CDR1 LNHNV, CDR2 YYDKDF (reference sequence). The CDR3 extends over 17 amino acids. This CDR3 is CATSREGSLIPNTEAFF. The DNA for the CDR3 is TGTGCCACCAGCAGGGAGGGGTCTCTAATTCCGAACACTGAAGCTTTCTTT.

This clone was observed a single time. The V call is TRBV3-1 (or the pseudogene TRBV3-2), the J call TRBJ2-3, with 10 bases fitting TRBD2. There are 15 residues in the CDR3. The germline CDR1 and CDR2 sequences are LGHDT and YNNKEL (reference sequence). After removal of 6 bases from V and 5 bases from J, the junction contained 8 bases not matched to a gene. CDR3 DNA: TGTGCCAGCAGTCTACTAGCGGGGCAGAGAGATACGCAGTATTTT. It encodes CASSLLAGQRDTQYF.

The V call is TRBV2, the J call TRBJ1-6; D call uncertain. Germline V CDR1 and CDR2: SNHLY, FYNNEI. The CDR3 totals 13 residues. V lost 7 bases to trimming and J lost 6 bases, with 10 bases between them. CDR3 loop: CASMEQLNSPLHF. CDR3 coding DNA: TGTGCCAGCATGGAACAGCTTAATTCACCCCTCCACTTT.

This chain connects TRBV12-3 or TRBV12-4 to TRBJ1-1, with D tentatively TRBD1 (6 bases). The CDR3 loop spans 13 amino acids. Trimming took 7 bases from V and 4 from J, leaving 13 bases between them. Here the CDR3 DNA reads TGTGCCAGCACCCGGGACACCTTCACTGAAGCTTTCTTT. The encoded protein is CASTRDTFTEAFF.

The gene calls are TRBV19 and TRBJ2-3; possibly TRBD2 for D (7 bases). The length of the CDR3 is 14 residues. Germline CDR1 and CDR2: LNHDA and SQIVND (reference sequence). V was clipped by 10 bases and J by 6 bases, with 20 bases between them. CDR3 DNA: TGTGCCACGCTGGGGGGGCCCTTGGGGGATACGCAGTATTTT. Translated, it gives CATLGGPLGDTQYF.

This clone was counted a few times. The CDR3 loop reads CASSIGQGIGAFF. Written as DNA, the CDR3 is TGTGCCAGTAGTATCGGACAGGGTATCGGAGCTTTCTTT. The chain is built from TRBV19 and TRBJ1-1; 8 bases align to TRBD1. This CDR3 comprises 13 residues. Germline CDR1 and CDR2: LNHDA and SQIVND (reference sequence). V shed 3 bases, J shed 10 bases, and the junction held 7 bases outside the gene matches.